This T cell receptor beta chain was sequenced during a study of regulatory T cells in long-lasting Graves disease. Sample time point: newly diagnosed GD, antithyroid drugs for less than 3 months. PBMC-derived RNA was used for the TCR library. Construction of the TCR beta libraries employed iRepertoire HTBI primers in conjunction with Arm-PCR of CDR3 regions. TCRdb re-called the multiplex PCR reads through MiXCR, storing one row per CDR3 protein. Here the sample spans about 620,000 distinct CDR3 sequences, 16% being singletons. The germline gives CDR1 MNHEY, CDR2 SVGEGT. Between the trimmed V and J ends, which lost 2 bases and 9 bases, there was a span of 14 bases. The CDR3 runs 14 residues. These data also featured in a second study, about T cells in Graves' hyperthyroidism and ophthalmopathy.

The rearrangement links TRBV6-2 or TRBV6-3 to TRBJ2-1, with D perhaps TRBD1 (6 bases). The clonotype was recovered from a woman aged 25 to 39 with Graves disease. Sequenced material: peripheral blood mononuclear cells (PBMCs), taken at new diagnosis, from a patient treated with antithyroid drugs. DNA of the CDR3: TGTGCCAGCAGTTACGGGGTCTCAGGGGCTGAGCAGTTCTTC. Its protein is CASSYGVSGAEQFF.